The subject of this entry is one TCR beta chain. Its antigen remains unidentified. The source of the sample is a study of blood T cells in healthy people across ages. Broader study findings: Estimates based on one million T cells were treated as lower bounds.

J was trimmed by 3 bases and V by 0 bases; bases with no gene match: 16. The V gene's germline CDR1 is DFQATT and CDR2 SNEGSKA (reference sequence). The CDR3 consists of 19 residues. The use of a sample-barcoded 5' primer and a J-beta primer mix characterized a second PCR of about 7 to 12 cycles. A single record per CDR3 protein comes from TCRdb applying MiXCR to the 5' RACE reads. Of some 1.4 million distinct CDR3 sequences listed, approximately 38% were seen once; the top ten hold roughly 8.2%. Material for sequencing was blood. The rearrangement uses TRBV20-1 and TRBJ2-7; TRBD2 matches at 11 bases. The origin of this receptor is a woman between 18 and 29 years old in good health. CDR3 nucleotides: TGCAGTGCTAGAGATCCGGGACTAGCGGTGCCGCCTGGGAACTACGAGCAGTACTTC. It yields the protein CSARDPGLAVPPGNYEQYF.